These 13 T cell receptor beta chains were all obtained from the same sample, sequenced in a study of T-cell memory formation after mild COVID-19. TCRdb recomputed calls from the 5' RACE reads with MiXCR, one row per CDR3 protein. The data contain 250,000 to 300,000 distinct CDR3 sequences, 15% to 20% of them singletons. Sequencing input: PBMCs or a T cell subset sorted from them (not recorded which). All receptors derive from a man between 18 and 35 years old who had mild COVID-19 (a few samples of this study predate the infection). Cell type and time point are not known.

This clonotype was seen only a few times. The V call is TRBV27, the J call TRBJ2-7; 10 bases are shared with TRBD2. The CDR3 spans 16 residues. Trimming at V came to 8 bases and at J to 4 bases, leaving 14 bases not matched to a gene. The germline gives CDR1 MNHEY, CDR2 SMNVEV (reference sequence). The DNA for the CDR3 is TGTGCCAGCCTACGTATAGCGGGGGGAATCCCATACGAGCAGTACTTC. Its protein is CASLRIAGGIPYEQYF.

The chain is built from TRBV3-1 and TRBJ2-2; 8 nucleotides align to TRBD2. CDR1 and CDR2 from the germline V gene are LGHDT and YNNKEL (reference sequence). The junction had 6 bases not matched to a gene; V was cut back by 0 bases and J by 6 bases. The CDR3 length is 16 residues. Here the CDR3 reads CASSQERAGGPGELFF. The CDR3 coding sequence is TGTGCCAGCAGCCAAGAACGCGCGGGGGGCCCCGGGGAGCTGTTTTTT.

The gene calls are TRBV12-3 or TRBV12-4 and TRBJ1-3; D gene uncertain. CDR3 length: 15 residues. Trimming removed 6 bases at V and 4 bases at J, with 16 bases between. CDR3 sequence: CASRSDGIMGNTIYF. CDR3 nucleotide sequence: TGTGCCAGCAGGTCGGACGGAATAATGGGAAACACCATATATTTT.

This chain uses TRBV4-1 with TRBJ1-6; D is undetermined. Germline loops: CDR1 MGHRA, CDR2 YSYEKL. V lost 1 base and J 5 bases, leaving 12 bases between the germline ends. The CDR3 consists of 16 residues. The CDR3 spells CASSQVGGQNNSPLHF. CDR3 in DNA: TGCGCCAGCAGCCAAGTTGGAGGGCAGAATAATTCACCCCTCCACTTT.

This clonotype has at least ten counts. The chain carries TRBV7-9 and TRBJ1-4, with unresolved D. This CDR3 region has 17 residues. Germline CDR1 SEHNR, CDR2 FQNEAQ (reference sequence). V shed 0 bases and J shed 0 bases, with 11 bases lying between them. The CDR3 DNA follows: TGTGCCAGCAGCTTAGCGCACCCTTTTGCAACTAATGAAAAACTGTTTTTT. Protein: CASSLAHPFATNEKLFF.

This clonotype was counted a few times. This chain uses TRBV4-2 with TRBJ2-7, with D perhaps given as TRBD1 or TRBD2 (6 bases each). V was trimmed by 1 base and J by 1 base, leaving 17 bases between them. This CDR3 has 17 amino acids. Germline loops: CDR1 LGHNA, CDR2 YNFKEQ. The CDR3 here is CASSQALGGTPSYEQYF. The CDR3 DNA follows: TGTGCCAGCAGCCAAGCGTTGGGCGGGACACCGTCCTACGAGCAGTACTTC.

V is TRBV19 and J is TRBJ2-2; D is unresolved. CDR1 is LNHDA and CDR2 is SQIVND in the germline V gene (reference sequence). With 5 bases removed from V and 4 bases from J, the gap between germline ends came to 8 bases. The CDR3 is 13 amino acids. The chain's CDR3 is CASSFSATGELFF. For the CDR3, the DNA is TGTGCCAGTAGTTTCTCCGCCACCGGGGAGCTGTTTTTT.

In its sample, this clonotype was seen many times. The V call is TRBV12-3 or TRBV12-4, the J call TRBJ2-2; D uncertain. This CDR3 is 11 amino acids long. V was cut by 3 bases and J by 6 bases, with 2 bases left in between. CDR3 sequence: CASSFSGELFF. The CDR3 DNA reads TGTGCCAGCAGTTTTTCCGGGGAGCTGTTTTTT.

V is TRBV7-6 and J is TRBJ2-1; D might be TRBD2 (6 bases). The germline CDR1 and CDR2 sequences are SGHVS and FNYEAQ. Trimming stripped 5 bases from V and 8 bases from J, with 13 bases between. The CDR3 runs 13 residues. Here the CDR3 DNA reads TGTGCCAGCAGCCGGGGTGGGGAGGATGAGCAGTTCTTC. This encodes CASSRGGEDEQFF.

V gene TRBV29-1 combines with J gene TRBJ2-1; maybe TRBD2 (5 bases). With 1 base removed from V and 5 bases from J, the gap between germline ends came to 15 bases. The CDR3 sequence is 15 residues long. Looked up from germline, CDR1 is SQVTM and CDR2 is ANQGSEA. CDR3 residues: CSVEAYGLRDNEQFF. The CDR3 region has the DNA TGCAGCGTTGAAGCTTACGGGTTGAGGGACAATGAGCAGTTCTTC.

This clonotype was counted at least ten times. This rearrangement joins TRBV27 to TRBJ2-1; D gene unclear. Per the germline V gene, CDR1 is MNHEY and CDR2 is SMNVEV (reference sequence). V lost 1 base to trimming and J lost 5 bases, with 9 bases between them. CDR3 length equals 14 residues. The CDR3 reads CASSLWVEHNEQFF. In DNA form, the CDR3 reads TGTGCCAGCAGTTTATGGGTCGAGCACAATGAGCAGTTCTTC.

V usage is TRBV12-3 or TRBV12-4 and J usage is TRBJ2-3, with 7 positions matching TRBD1. This CDR3 spans 16 amino acids. V lost 2 bases and J lost 2; bases outside the gene matches: 7. Written as DNA, the CDR3 is TGTGCCAGCAGTTTACGAGGGGGCCCGGTCACAGATACGCAGTATTTT. Translation: CASSLRGGPVTDTQYF.

This clonotype has just a few counts. The chain employs TRBV4-3 and TRBJ2-2; D possibly corresponds to TRBD2 (6 bases). The V end was cut by 10 bases, the J end by 5 bases, with 23 bases between. This CDR3 has 16 amino acids. Germline V gene data show CDR1 as LGHNA and CDR2 as YSLEER. CDR3 amino acids: CATATVFSGETGELFF. In DNA, the CDR3 is TGCGCCACTGCGACCGTCTTTAGCGGAGAAACCGGGGAGCTGTTTTTT.